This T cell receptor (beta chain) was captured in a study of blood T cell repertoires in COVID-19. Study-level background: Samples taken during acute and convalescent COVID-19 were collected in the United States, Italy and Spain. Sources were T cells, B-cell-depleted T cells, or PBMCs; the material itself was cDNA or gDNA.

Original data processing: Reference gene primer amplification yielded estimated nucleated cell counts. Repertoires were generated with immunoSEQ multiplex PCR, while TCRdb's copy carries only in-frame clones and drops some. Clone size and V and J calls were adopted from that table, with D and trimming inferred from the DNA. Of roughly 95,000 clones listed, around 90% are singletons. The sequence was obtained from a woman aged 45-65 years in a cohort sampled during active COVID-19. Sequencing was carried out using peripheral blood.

This chain's CDR3 is CAWSVQMSGEKLFF. CDR3 DNA: TGTGCCTGGAGTGTACAGATGTCGGGGGAAAAACTGTTTTTT. J is TRBJ1-4 and V is TRBV30; D not certain. The CDR3 spans 14 residues. V lost 0 bases, J lost 8 bases, and 13 bases lay in between. Germline V CDR1 and CDR2: GTSNPN, SVGIG (reference sequence).